This TCR beta chain was captured by sequencing in a study of cytomegalovirus exposure and HLA in healthy donors. In the PCR, 60 Vbeta and 13 Jbeta primers were used. In the authors' methods: In a later analysis, 60 million to 90 million unique TCR beta chains included roughly 11 million shared by two or more donors. Measured with immunoSEQ multiplex PCR; TCRdb has only the in-frame clones, and not every one. For V, J and clone size, that table is used; D and trimming come from the DNA. The sample consists of about 120,000 clones, more than 65% of them appearing once. Study-level findings and limits: There was a cluster of highly shared sequence variants that was likely a sequencing artifact. Reports indicated that the classifier achieved high specificity and sensitivity in diagnosing cytomegalovirus status. Another analysis was done later, and it associated approximately 18,000 TCR beta sequences with HLA alleles at 0.05 false discovery rate.

Germline V gene data show CDR1 as SGHTA and CDR2 as FQGTGA. Trimming took 5 bases from V and 1 from J, leaving 17 bases between them. The CDR3 sequence is 16 residues long. Regarding this clone: Its cognate antigen is unknown.

Material: PBMCs. The source of this sequence is a woman between 18 and 29 years old in good health and CMV-seronegative. V usage is TRBV7-3 and J usage is TRBJ1-1; possible D gene TRBD1, 5 bases. CDR3 protein: CASSPQGGGANTEAFF. CDR3 in DNA: TGTGCCAGCAGCCCCCAAGGAGGAGGGGCGAACACTGAAGCTTTCTTT.